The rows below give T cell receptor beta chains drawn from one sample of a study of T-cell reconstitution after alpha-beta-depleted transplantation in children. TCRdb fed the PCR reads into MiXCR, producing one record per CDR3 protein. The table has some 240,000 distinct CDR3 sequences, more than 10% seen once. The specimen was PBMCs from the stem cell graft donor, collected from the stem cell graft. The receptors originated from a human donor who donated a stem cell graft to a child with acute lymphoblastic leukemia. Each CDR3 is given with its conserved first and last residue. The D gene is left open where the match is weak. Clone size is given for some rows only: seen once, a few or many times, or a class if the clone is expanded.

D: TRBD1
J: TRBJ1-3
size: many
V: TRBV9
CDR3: CASSATGDGNTIYF
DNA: TGTGCCAGCAGCGCGACAGGGGACGGAAACACCATATATTTT

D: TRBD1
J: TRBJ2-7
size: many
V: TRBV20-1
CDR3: CSAPASGTEKFYEQYF
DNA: TGCAGTGCTCCCGCTTCCGGGACAGAAAAGTTCTACGAGCAGTACTTC

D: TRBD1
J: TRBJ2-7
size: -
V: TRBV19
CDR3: CASSMTGVSYEQYF
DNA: TGTGCCAGTAGTATGACAGGGGTTTCCTACGAGCAGTACTTC

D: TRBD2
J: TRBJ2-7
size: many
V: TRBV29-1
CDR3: CSGGFSGRYEQYF
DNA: TGCAGCGGGGGGTTTAGCGGGAGGTACGAGCAGTACTTC

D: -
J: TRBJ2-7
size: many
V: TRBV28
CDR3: CASRPQGNHEQYF
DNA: TGTGCCAGCAGGCCTCAGGGTAACCACGAGCAGTACTTC

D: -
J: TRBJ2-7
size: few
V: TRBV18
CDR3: CASSRGGDEQYF
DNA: TGTGCCAGCTCACGAGGGGGGGACGAGCAGTACTTC

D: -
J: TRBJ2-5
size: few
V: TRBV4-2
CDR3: CASSQEGGGVGEETQYF
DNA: TGTGCCAGCAGCCAAGAGGGCGGCGGGGTCGGGGAAGAGACCCAGTACTTC

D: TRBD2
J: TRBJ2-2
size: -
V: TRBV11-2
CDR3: CASSLVPLLAGSNTGELFF
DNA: TGTGCCAGCAGCTTAGTTCCATTACTAGCGGGATCGAACACCGGGGAGCTGTTTTTT

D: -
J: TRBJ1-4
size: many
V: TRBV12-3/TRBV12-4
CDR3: CASSPTSVKLFF
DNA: TGTGCCAGCAGTCCGACTAGCGTAAAACTGTTTTTT

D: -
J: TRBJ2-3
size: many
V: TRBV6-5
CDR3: CASRFGRNTQYF
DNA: TGTGCCAGCAGGTTTGGGCGGAATACGCAGTATTTT

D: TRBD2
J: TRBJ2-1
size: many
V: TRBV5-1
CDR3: CASSRGLAVSYNEQFF
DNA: TGCGCCAGCAGCCGGGGACTAGCGGTTTCCTACAATGAGCAGTTCTTC

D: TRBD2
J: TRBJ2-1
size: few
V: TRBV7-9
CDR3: CASSQISGGKFF
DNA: TGTGCCAGCAGCCAGATTTCGGGAGGAAAATTCTTC

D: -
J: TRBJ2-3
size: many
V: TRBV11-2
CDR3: CASSLGNPTDTQYF
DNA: TGTGCCAGCAGCTTAGGAAATCCCACGGATACGCAGTATTTT

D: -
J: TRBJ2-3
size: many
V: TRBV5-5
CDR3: CASSFLDGSADTQYF
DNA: TGTGCCAGCAGCTTCCTGGACGGGAGCGCAGATACGCAGTATTTT

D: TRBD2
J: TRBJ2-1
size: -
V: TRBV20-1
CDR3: CSAEQTSGIYNEQFF
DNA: TGCAGTGCTGAACAGACTAGCGGGATTTACAATGAGCAGTTCTTC

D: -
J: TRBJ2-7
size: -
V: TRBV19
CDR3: CVSSIRDSGYEQYF
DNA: TGTGTCAGTAGTATCAGGGATTCGGGCTACGAGCAGTACTTC

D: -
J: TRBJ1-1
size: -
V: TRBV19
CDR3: CASSIQGRNTEAFF
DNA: TGTGCCAGTAGTATTCAGGGCCGGAACACTGAAGCTTTCTTT

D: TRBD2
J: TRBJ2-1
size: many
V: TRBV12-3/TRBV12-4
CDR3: CASSNPSGGAYNEQFF
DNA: TGTGCCAGCAGTAATCCTAGCGGGGGGGCGTACAATGAGCAGTTCTTC

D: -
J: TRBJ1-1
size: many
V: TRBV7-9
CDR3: CASSLEFRGGITEAFF
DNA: TGTGCCAGCAGCTTAGAATTCCGGGGCGGTATCACTGAAGCTTTCTTT

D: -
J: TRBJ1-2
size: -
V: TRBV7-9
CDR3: CASTNGTYRVDGYTF
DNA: TGTGCCAGCACGAACGGAACCTACAGGGTTGATGGCTACACCTTC

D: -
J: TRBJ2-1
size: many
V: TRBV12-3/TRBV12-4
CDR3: CASSLVLQSSYNEQFF
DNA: TGTGCCAGCAGTTTAGTGCTACAGAGCTCCTACAATGAGCAGTTCTTC

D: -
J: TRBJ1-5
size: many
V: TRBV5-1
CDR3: CASSLALGSNQPQHF
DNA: TGCGCCAGCAGCTTAGCCTTGGGAAGCAATCAGCCCCAGCATTTT

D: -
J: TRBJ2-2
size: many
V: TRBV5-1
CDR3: CASSFGGYTGELFF
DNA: TGCGCCAGCAGCTTCGGGGGTTACACCGGGGAGCTGTTTTTT

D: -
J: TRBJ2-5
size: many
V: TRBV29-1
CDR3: CSVAGTVETQYF
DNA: TGCAGCGTCGCCGGTACGGTCGAGACCCAGTACTTC

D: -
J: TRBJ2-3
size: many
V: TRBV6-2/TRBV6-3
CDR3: CASSYSFVGARTDTQYF
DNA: TGTGCCAGCAGTTACTCGTTCGTGGGGGCCCGAACAGATACGCAGTATTTT

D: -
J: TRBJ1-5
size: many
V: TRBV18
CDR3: CASSPPGALNQPQHF
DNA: TGTGCCAGCTCACCACCAGGGGCCCTAAATCAGCCCCAGCATTTT

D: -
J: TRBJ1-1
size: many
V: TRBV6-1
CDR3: CASSGLAGNTEAFF
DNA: TGTGCCAGCAGTGGCTTGGCAGGGAACACTGAAGCTTTCTTT

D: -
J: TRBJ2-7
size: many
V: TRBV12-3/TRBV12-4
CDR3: CASKSGFSSYEQYF
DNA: TGTGCCAGCAAGTCAGGGTTCAGCTCCTACGAGCAGTACTTC

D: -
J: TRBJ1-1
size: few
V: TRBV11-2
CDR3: CASSSSPVTEAFF
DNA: TGTGCCAGCAGCTCTTCCCCAGTCACTGAAGCTTTCTTT

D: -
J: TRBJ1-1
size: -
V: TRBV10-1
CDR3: CASQHGRNTEAFF
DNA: TGCGCCAGCCAACACGGTCGGAACACTGAAGCTTTCTTT

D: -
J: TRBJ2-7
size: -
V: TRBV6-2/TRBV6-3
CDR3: CASSPILQASYEQYF
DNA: TGTGCCAGCAGTCCTATCTTACAAGCCTCCTACGAGCAGTACTTC

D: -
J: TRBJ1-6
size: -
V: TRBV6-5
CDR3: CASSYSAGAKSPLHF
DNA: TGTGCCAGCAGTTACTCCGCAGGGGCAAAGTCACCCCTCCACTTT

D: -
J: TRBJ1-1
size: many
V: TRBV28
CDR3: CASSRPGGTEAFF
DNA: TGTGCCAGCAGTCGCCCAGGCGGCACTGAAGCTTTCTTT

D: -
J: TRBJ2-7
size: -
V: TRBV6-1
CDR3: CASSLRQQYEQYF
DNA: TGTGCCAGCAGCCTCCGACAGCAATACGAGCAGTACTTC

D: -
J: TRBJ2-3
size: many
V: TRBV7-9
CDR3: CASSLGTTDTQYF
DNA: TGTGCCAGCAGCTTGGGTACTACAGATACGCAGTATTTT

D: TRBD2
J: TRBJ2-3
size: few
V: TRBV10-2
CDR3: CASIRGDLPDTQYF
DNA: TGCGCCAGCATCCGGGGGGACCTTCCAGATACGCAGTATTTT